The subject of this entry is one TCR beta chain. The sample originates from a study of blood T cell repertoires in COVID-19. Study in general: T cells, B-cell-depleted T cells, or PBMCs supplied cDNA or gDNA.

Across 20 to 25 US areas, participants ranged in age from roughly 18 to 95 years. Resolution of symptoms, clearance, or two negative PCRs was present in recovered Cohort 3 donors. Assay used: immunoSEQ multiplex PCR; TCRdb lists only in-frame clones, some missing. The sample includes roughly 360,000 clones, over 80% of them seen just once. V was shortened by 3 bases and J by 8 bases, with 17 bases between the two germline ends. Germline V gives CDR1 MNHEY, CDR2 SMNVEV (reference sequence). The CDR3 has 16 amino acids. The chain recombines TRBV27 with TRBJ1-6; D remains unclear. The sample taken for sequencing was PBMCs or T cells enriched from blood (not recorded which). The receptor was derived from a woman aged 50 to 65 who had recovered from COVID-19. The CDR3 sequence is CASSLSDPRGHSPLHF. The CDR3 DNA reads as TGTGCCAGCAGTTTGTCCGATCCAAGAGGTCATTCACCCCTCCACTTT.